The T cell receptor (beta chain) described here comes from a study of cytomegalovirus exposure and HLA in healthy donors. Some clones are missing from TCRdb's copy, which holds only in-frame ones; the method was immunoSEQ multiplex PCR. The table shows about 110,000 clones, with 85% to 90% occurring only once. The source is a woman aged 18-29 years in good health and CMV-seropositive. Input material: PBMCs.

The CDR3 loop reads CASRKQGNGYTF. The CDR3 coding sequence is TGTGCCAGCAGGAAACAGGGGAATGGCTACACCTTC. The J gene is TRBJ1-2, the V gene TRBV11-3; 7 nucleotides line up with TRBD1. CDR1 and CDR2 (germline): SGHNT, YENEEA. Unmatched junction bases numbered 4, after V lost 6 bases and J lost 6 bases. This CDR3 comprises 12 residues. Based on the CDR3 plus reference TRBV11-3 and TRBJ1-2, the full variable domain is EAGVVQSPRYKIIEKKQPVAFWCNPISGHNTLYWYLQNLGQGPELLIRYENEEAVDDSQLPKDRFSAERLKGVDSTLKIQPAELGDSAVYLCASRKQGNGYTFGSGTRLTVV.